Shown below are 14 T cell receptor beta chains from a single sample sequenced in a study of blood T cell repertoires in COVID-19 (dated by TCRdb to the early 2020s). Library creation used the immunoSEQ multiplex PCR assay. Sourced from immuneACCESS, this table was stored by TCRdb with only in-frame sequences that have V and J called. A share of the clones is absent; for the studies checked, an unresolved V gene accounts for under half, and the remainder has no known explanation. This sample lists over 250,000 clones; approximately 86% were detected once. Together, the top ten hold about 1% of the sample. Sequences were obtained from PBMCs or T cells enriched from blood (not recorded which). Receptors were obtained from a woman aged 30 to 39 who had recovered from COVID-19.

This clone was seen once. The genes are TRBV6-2 or TRBV6-3 and TRBJ2-5; 8 nucleotides align to TRBD2. Germline trimming cut 0 bases from V and 5 bases from J; bases unmatched to any gene: 17. Germline V gene data show CDR1 as MNHEY and CDR2 as SVGEGT. The CDR3 is made up of 19 amino acids. Here the CDR3 DNA reads TGTGCCAGCAGTTACTCGTCAGGGGACGAAGCGGGGGTGAGGGAGACCCAGTACTTC. Encoded protein: CASSYSSGDEAGVRETQYF.

The chain employs TRBV7-3 and TRBJ2-7, with 10 bases lining up with TRBD2. CDR1 SGHTA and CDR2 FQGTGA come from the germline V gene. Trimming cost V 1 base and J 6 bases; bases outside gene matches: 6. The CDR3 is made up of 15 amino acids. CDR3 sequence: CASSLSLAGVSEQYF. As DNA, the CDR3 is TGTGCCAGCAGCTTAAGCCTAGCGGGAGTTTCCGAGCAGTACTTC. Using reference TRBV7-3 and TRBJ2-7 for the parts outside the CDR3, the full variable domain is GAGVSQTPSNKVTEKGKYVELRCDPISGHTALYWYRQSLGQGPEFLIYFQGTGAADDSGLPNDRFFAVRPEGSVSTLKIQRTERGDSAVYLCASSLSLAGVSEQYFGPGTRLTVT.

This chain joins TRBV7-8 and TRBJ2-3; 7 bases agree with TRBD1. The CDR3 runs to 18 residues. V was pared by 3 bases and J by 4 bases, with 16 bases of the junction left unmatched. Germline V gene sequence: CDR1 SGHVS, CDR2 FQNEAQ. The CDR3 spells CASSFINTPDRWADTQYF. The CDR3 DNA reads TGTGCCAGCAGCTTCATAAACACTCCGGACAGGTGGGCAGATACGCAGTATTTT. Filled out from reference TRBV7-8 and TRBJ2-3, the complete variable domain reads GAGVSQSPRYKVAKRGQDVALRCDPISGHVSLFWYQQALGQGPEFLTYFQNEAQLDKSGLPSDRFFAERPEGSVSTLKIQRTQQEDSAVYLCASSFINTPDRWADTQYFGPGTRLTVL.

The V call is TRBV3-1 (or the pseudogene TRBV3-2), the J call TRBJ2-7; 11 bases are shared with TRBD2. Germline assignment: CDR1 LGHDT and CDR2 YNNKEL (reference sequence). The CDR3 has 15 residues. J lost 4 bases, V lost 2 bases, and 4 bases had no gene match. The CDR3 protein is CASSQIAGGAYEQYF. DNA for the CDR3: TGTGCCAGCAGCCAAATAGCGGGAGGGGCTTACGAGCAGTACTTC.

The chain couples TRBV7-2 to TRBJ2-7; TRBD2 agrees at 9 bases. V shed 5 bases, J shed 0 bases, and the junction held 2 bases outside the gene matches. CDR3 length: 14 residues. Germline V lookup: CDR1 SGHTA, CDR2 FQGNSA. DNA of the CDR3: TGTGCCAGCAGCCGCGGGGGGGTCTCCTACGAGCAGTACTTC. Its protein is CASSRGGVSYEQYF.

The chain recombines TRBV5-6 with TRBJ1-2, with TRBD1 matching over 8 bases. CDR1 and CDR2 (germline): SGHDT, YYEEEE. The CDR3 runs 13 residues. V lost 5 bases and J lost 3; bases outside the gene matches: 3. The CDR3 bases are TGTGCCAGCAGGCACAGGGGGTACTATGGCTACACCTTC. This encodes CASRHRGYYGYTF.

The chain combines TRBV9 with TRBJ1-6; TRBD1 matches at 7 bases. The CDR3 consists of 14 residues. CDR1 SGDLS and CDR2 YYNGEE come from the germline V gene. J gave up 13 bases and V 3 bases, and 10 bases lay outside the gene matches. The chain's CDR3 is CASSARDSVFPLHF. CDR3 DNA: TGTGCCAGCAGCGCCCGGGACAGCGTTTTTCCCCTCCACTTT.

For the CDR3, the DNA is TGTGCCAGCAGCTTGACTAGCGGGAGGAGTTTTTTGAGCAATGAGCAGTTCTTC. Protein: CASSLTSGRSFLSNEQFF. The V and J genes are TRBV5-4 and TRBJ2-1; 12 bases match TRBD2. V lost 1 base, J lost 6 bases, and 11 bases stayed unmatched. Germline CDR1 SGHNT, CDR2 YYREEE (reference sequence). The CDR3 totals 18 residues.

This CDR3 reads CASSSTGGTEQYF. The CDR3 DNA sequence: TGTGCCAGCAGCTCTACAGGGGGGACCGAGCAGTACTTC. The chain employs TRBV5-5 and TRBJ2-7; 8 positions match TRBD1. The length of the CDR3 is 13 residues. Germline assignment: CDR1 SGHKS and CDR2 YYEKEE (reference sequence). V was clipped by 3 bases and J by 6 bases; unmatched bases: 5.

This chain links TRBV6-2 or TRBV6-3 with TRBJ1-2, with TRBD1 matching over 7 bases. The CDR3 has 13 residues. The germline V gene encodes CDR1 MNHEY and CDR2 SVGEGT. The V and J ends lost 5 bases and 6 bases, in that order; junction bases with no gene match: 6. The CDR3 loop is CASSPRTGDGYTF. The CDR3, as DNA: TGTGCCAGCAGTCCCCGGACAGGCGATGGCTACACCTTC.

This rearrangement joins TRBV6-6 to TRBJ2-2, with no clear D. Between the trimmed V and J ends, which lost 9 bases and 6 bases, there was a span of 8 bases. Germline CDR1 is MNHNY and CDR2 is SVGAGI (reference sequence). CDR3 length: 11 amino acids. The CDR3 region is CASKAPGELFF. CDR3 nucleotide sequence: TGTGCCAGTAAAGCCCCCGGGGAGCTGTTTTTT.

The chain carries TRBV2 and TRBJ1-5; D perhaps matches TRBD1 (5 bases). This CDR3 is built from 15 residues. Trimming pared 5 bases from V and 2 bases from J, leaving 13 bases between. Germline V CDR1 and CDR2: SNHLY, FYNNEI. CDR3 loop: CASSSGGFGNQPQHF. The CDR3 DNA follows: TGTGCCAGCAGTTCGGGGGGGTTTGGCAATCAGCCCCAGCATTTT.

This sequence joins TRBV27 and TRBJ2-5; 7 bases agree with TRBD2. This CDR3 contains 18 residues. V trimming: 6 bases; J trimming: 4 bases; junction bases outside the gene matches: 20. Germline CDR1 reads MNHEY; CDR2 reads SMNVEV (reference sequence). The CDR3 is CASSLWGSGATPRETQYF. CDR3 bases: TGTGCCAGCAGCCTCTGGGGAAGCGGGGCCACCCCTCGAGAGACCCAGTACTTC.

V usage is TRBV5-8 and J usage is TRBJ1-2; D remains unclear. Trimming left V 4 bases short and J 7 bases short, with 17 bases between. CDR3 size: 14 residues. Germline V gene sequence: CDR1 SGHTS, CDR2 YDEGEE. DNA of the CDR3: TGTGCCAGCAGCATCCGGGAAGGAGTGGCTGGCTACACCTTC. Protein product: CASSIREGVAGYTF.